This TCR beta chain was identified during a study of blood T cells in healthy people across ages. Whole-study results and caveats: With naive T cell percentage, TCR beta diversity showed a strong correlation.

Points on this clonotype: The target antigen is unknown.

The donors, aged about 6 to 90, were healthy Caucasians from Russia. Between the trimmed V and J ends, which lost 3 bases and 4 bases, there was a span of 6 bases. Germline V gives CDR1 MNHEY, CDR2 SMNVEV (reference sequence). The CDR3 spans 13 residues. Next came a second PCR, run for about 6 to 11 cycles, which used a sample-barcoded 5' primer along with a J-beta primer mix. TCRdb fed the 5' RACE reads into MiXCR, producing one record per CDR3 protein. The table has roughly 730,000 distinct CDR3 sequences, 45% to 70% seen once. Sequenced: blood. The rearrangement uses TRBV27 and TRBJ2-2; no clear D. The TCR sequence derives from a man aged 40-50 years in good health. The CDR3 DNA reads as TGTGCCAGCAGTTTGGGATCCACCGGGGAGCTGTTTTTT. Translated: CASSLGSTGELFF.